A single sample gave rise to the 13 T cell receptor beta chains below, sequenced in a study of cytotoxic CD8 clonotypes in ibrutinib-treated CLL. Data came from immunoSEQ multiplex PCR; TCRdb stores just in-frame clones and leaves some out. Of 150,000 or so clones listed, around 80% are singletons. Sequencing was performed on PBMCs, taken after 24 months of ibrutinib treatment. The receptors here all came from a human donor with chronic lymphocytic leukemia.

The chain couples TRBV6-5 to TRBJ2-7; D ambiguous. Per the germline V gene, CDR1 is MNHEY and CDR2 is SVGAGI. CDR3 size: 11 residues. Deletions cut 7 bases from V and 0 bases from J, with 4 bases between. This chain's CDR3 is CASMSSYEQYF. As DNA, the CDR3 is TGTGCCAGCATGAGCTCCTACGAGCAGTACTTC.

The chain combines TRBV18 with TRBJ1-5; D might be TRBD1 (6 bases). The CDR3 totals 13 residues. The germline CDR1 and CDR2 sequences are KGHSH and LQKENI. The V end was cut by 4 bases, the J end by 6 bases, with 10 bases between. The CDR3 sequence is CASSLGGSQPQHF. CDR3 nucleotide sequence: TGTGCCAGCTCACTAGGGGGTAGTCAGCCCCAGCATTTT.

V is TRBV19 and J is TRBJ2-3, with 8 bases aligning to TRBD2. The CDR3 spans 16 residues. Unmatched junction bases numbered 5, after V lost 1 base and J lost 2 bases. Germline loops: CDR1 LNHDA, CDR2 SQIVND (reference sequence). CDR3 loop: CASSIASGYLTDTQYF. The CDR3 region has the DNA TGTGCCAGTAGTATAGCTAGCGGGTACCTCACAGATACGCAGTATTTT.

The gene calls are TRBV6-1 and TRBJ2-5; D remains ambiguous. The CDR3 length is 13 residues. The V gene lost 2 bases and the J gene lost 5 bases, with 9 bases spanning the gap. CDR1 is MNHNS, CDR2 SASEGT, per germline. This CDR3 is CASSEHGAETQYF. The DNA for the CDR3 is TGTGCCAGCAGTGAACACGGCGCGGAGACCCAGTACTTC.

J is TRBJ2-1 and V is TRBV18; tentatively, D is TRBD1 (6 bases). The CDR3 covers 12 residues. The V and J ends lost 5 bases and 6 bases respectively, with 8 bases between them. Germline values: CDR1 KGHSH, CDR2 LQKENI. The CDR3 is CASSDRRNEQFF. CDR3 coding DNA: TGTGCCAGCTCAGACAGGCGCAATGAGCAGTTCTTC. The entire variable domain, with the rest obtained from reference TRBV18 and TRBJ2-1, is as follows: NAGVMQNPRHLVRRRGQEARLRCSPMKGHSHVYWYRQLPEEGLKFMVYLQKENIIDESGMPKERFSAEFPKEGPSILRIQQVVRGDSAAYFCASSDRRNEQFFGPGTRLTVL.

This rearrangement joins TRBV27 to TRBJ1-2, with 7 bases fitting TRBD1. Losses at the gene ends were 4 bases for V and 4 bases for J; bases not matched to a gene: 6. This CDR3 has 14 amino acids. Germline V gene data show CDR1 as MNHEY and CDR2 as SMNVEV (reference sequence). The CDR3 reads CASSSQGQFYGYTF. The CDR3 nucleotides are TGTGCCAGCAGTTCCCAGGGACAGTTCTATGGCTACACCTTC.

This chain connects TRBV19 to TRBJ1-5, with D unresolved. From germline, CDR1 is LNHDA and CDR2 SQIVND (reference sequence). There are 12 residues in the CDR3. V was pared by 11 bases and J by 0 bases, with 8 bases between. The CDR3 coding sequence is TGTGCCTCGAATGGTAGCAATCAGCCCCAGCATTTT. This translates into CASNGSNQPQHF.

This clone occurred once. The V call is TRBV5-1, the J call TRBJ1-1; TRBD1 might be the D (6 bases). The CDR3 sequence is 13 residues long. V dropped 4 bases and J dropped 1 base, with 8 bases sitting between them. Germline V gene data show CDR1 as SGHRS and CDR2 as YFSETQ. The CDR3: CASSPGQNTEAFF. CDR3 nucleotides: TGCGCCAGCAGCCCGGGACAGAACACTGAAGCTTTCTTT.

This chain links TRBV6-5 with TRBJ1-1; 7 bases align to TRBD1. Germline loops: CDR1 MNHEY, CDR2 SVGAGI. This CDR3 is built from 12 residues. V shed 7 bases and J 7 bases; nucleotides not matched to a gene: 6. CDR3 in amino acids: CASKTGLFEAFF. The CDR3 DNA sequence: TGTGCCAGCAAGACAGGGTTATTTGAAGCTTTCTTT.

The chain uses TRBV18 and TRBJ1-5; D unclear. This CDR3 spans 16 amino acids. The germline CDR1 and CDR2 sequences are KGHSH and LQKENI. The germline V and J ends were trimmed by 2 bases and 5 bases, with 16 bases remaining between them. CDR3 DNA sequence: TGTGCCAGCTCACCAGCCGGCACTTTACCCCATCAGCCCCAGCATTTT. Its protein is CASSPAGTLPHQPQHF.

The V gene is TRBV4-3, the J gene TRBJ1-6; 11 nucleotides agree with TRBD1. The CDR3 spans 16 residues. The V gene end was trimmed by 4 bases and the J gene end by 10 bases; junction bases not matched to a gene: 9. CDR1 and CDR2 (germline): LGHNA, YSLEER. In DNA, the CDR3 is TGCGCCAGCAGCCGGGGGTCCGGGACAGGGGGATCACCCCTCCACTTT. Protein: CASSRGSGTGGSPLHF.

The rearrangement uses TRBV9 and TRBJ2-1, with TRBD2 matching over 7 bases. The CDR3 runs 15 residues. Germline V CDR1 and CDR2: SGDLS, YYNGEE. The J segment lost 3 bases and the V segment lost 3 bases, leaving 6 bases of the junction unmatched. CDR3 protein: CASSGRDYIYNEQFF. The DNA for the CDR3 is TGTGCCAGCAGCGGCCGGGACTACATCTACAATGAGCAGTTCTTC.

The chain has TRBV4-1 and TRBJ1-2; D may be TRBD1 (5 bases). From germline, CDR1 is MGHRA and CDR2 YSYEKL. Trimming cost V 6 bases and J 8 bases, with 10 bases left between them. This CDR3 is built from 11 residues. The DNA for the CDR3 is TGCGCCAGCAGTGGGACGGCGGGCTACACCTTC. Encoded protein: CASSGTAGYTF.